This is a list of T cell receptor beta chains from one sample in a study of OX40 agonist ivuxolimab in advanced cancers. Libraries were prepared by immunoSEQ multiplex PCR; TCRdb keeps only in-frame clonotypes and omits some of them. Of about 76,000 clones in the sample, 89% were seen once. The material sequenced was CD4+ or CD8+ T cells sorted from blood, taken in a trial of the OX40 agonist ivuxolimab. These receptors were obtained from an adult with an advanced solid tumor such as melanoma, head and neck, liver or kidney cancer. Each CDR3 is given without its conserved first and last residue. Fields, in order: clone size, V gene, CDR3 protein. Part of the rows lack a size; the others show once, few, many or a class for expanded clones.

>NA|TRBV28
ASSFLTGDGSGANVLT
>NA|TRBV2
ASSWQGGDQPQH
>NA|TRBV6-5
ASNSGQGYNEQF
>NA|TRBV4-2
ASSPQTSGSSYEQY
>once|TRBV5-5
ASSLSQGALWWAF
>NA|TRBV5-1
ASSSGRSTEAF
>once|TRBV28
ASSPGSAGDNGELF
>NA|TRBV7-6
ASSLEWGGTYSNQPQH
>NA|TRBV29-1
SVEGDSNTGELF
>NA|TRBV5-6
ASSRTGAQETQY
>once|TRBV7-3
ASSLSTDTQY
>NA|TRBV30
AWGGSAQY
>NA|TRBV19
ASSILWGAGGPPGTDTQY
>once|TRBV7-3
ASSSLGRNTEAF
>NA|TRBV5-6
ASSGGTGAPDTQY
>NA|TRBV30
AWSVLAYYNEQF
>NA|TRBV4-2
ASSQDPGLSSYEQY
>NA|TRBV10-3
AISGQGATGELF
>NA|TRBV28
ASSRGRDTEAF
>NA|TRBV5-6
ASSPGWLANTGELF
>NA|TRBV4-3
ASSQDREGNTIY
>NA|TRBV6-1
ASSPRVQETQY
>few|TRBV4-1
ASSHGLLAGGLGEQF
>few|TRBV9
ASSGGTVNQPQH
>NA|TRBV19
ASSATGTGGTHTGELF
>NA|TRBV5-4
ASSLGQGRYEQY
>NA|TRBV5-4
ASSSAQGRETQY
>NA|TRBV6-5
ASSYSARETQY
>few|TRBV9
ASSVEWRAGSTGELF
>NA|TRBV7-9
ASSRGVEAT
>NA|TRBV19
ASSMRGQKAF
>NA|TRBV5-4
ASSFSGVQETQY
>NA|TRBV18
ASSLLSNTGELF
>NA|TRBV11-3
ASSTTGGGDTQY
>NA|TRBV21-1
ASLRGVLDSGGCKYTGNTIY
>once|TRBV5-8
ASSFMSSGRALGTDTQY
>NA|TRBV7-9
ASSSTQETQY
>NA|TRBV30
AWSPGQGIIYEQY
>NA|TRBV18
ASSPGTGEETQY
>NA|TRBV11-2
ASSLGVGVTTNEKLF
>NA|TRBV5-4
ASSSSLGASQETQY
>NA|TRBV27
ASSFLRTDTNEKLF
>NA|TRBV29-1
SVGQGETQY
>NA|TRBV7-8
ASSTSRDFNSPLH
>NA|TRBV6-5
ASSRGAGTDTQY
>NA|TRBV6-5
ASSYGGTEAF
>NA|TRBV5-6
ASSWNLGAYNEQF
>once|TRBV19
ASSQYGLAGAPDLAKNIQY
>NA|TRBV28
ASRIGDGYQPQH
>NA|TRBV7-9
ARGRTETDYEQY
>NA|TRBV5-4
ASSPLSYNEQF
>NA|TRBV28
ASSSRGQGDEQY
>NA|TRBV7-8
ASSFRDPVDTQY
>NA|TRBV5-8
ASRPQGSDTGELF
>NA|TRBV6-5
ASSPRGRGYT
>few|TRBV6-1
ASSRSSIYQPQH
>once|TRBV28
ASSLTGIEQY
>NA|TRBV9
ASSVGTSLNEQF
>once|TRBV9
ASTGPGDTQY
>NA|TRBV15
ATSPDFRSSGNTIY